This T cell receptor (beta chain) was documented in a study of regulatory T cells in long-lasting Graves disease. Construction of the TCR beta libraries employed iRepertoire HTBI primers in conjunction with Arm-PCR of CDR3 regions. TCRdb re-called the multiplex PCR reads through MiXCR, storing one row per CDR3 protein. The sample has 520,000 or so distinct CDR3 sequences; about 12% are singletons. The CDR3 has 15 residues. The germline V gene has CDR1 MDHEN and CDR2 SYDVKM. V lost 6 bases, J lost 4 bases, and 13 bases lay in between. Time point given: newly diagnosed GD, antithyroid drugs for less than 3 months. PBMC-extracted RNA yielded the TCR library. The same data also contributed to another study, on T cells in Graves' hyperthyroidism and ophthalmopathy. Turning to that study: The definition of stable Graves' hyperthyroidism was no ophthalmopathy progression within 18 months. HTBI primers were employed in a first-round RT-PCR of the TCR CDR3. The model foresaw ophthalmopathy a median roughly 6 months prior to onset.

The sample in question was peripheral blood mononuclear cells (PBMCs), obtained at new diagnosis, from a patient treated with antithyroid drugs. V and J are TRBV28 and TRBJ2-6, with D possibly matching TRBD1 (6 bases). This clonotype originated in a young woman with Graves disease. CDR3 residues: CASSHPGEGANVLTF. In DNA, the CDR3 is TGTGCCAGCAGCCACCCAGGGGAAGGGGCCAACGTCCTGACTTTC.